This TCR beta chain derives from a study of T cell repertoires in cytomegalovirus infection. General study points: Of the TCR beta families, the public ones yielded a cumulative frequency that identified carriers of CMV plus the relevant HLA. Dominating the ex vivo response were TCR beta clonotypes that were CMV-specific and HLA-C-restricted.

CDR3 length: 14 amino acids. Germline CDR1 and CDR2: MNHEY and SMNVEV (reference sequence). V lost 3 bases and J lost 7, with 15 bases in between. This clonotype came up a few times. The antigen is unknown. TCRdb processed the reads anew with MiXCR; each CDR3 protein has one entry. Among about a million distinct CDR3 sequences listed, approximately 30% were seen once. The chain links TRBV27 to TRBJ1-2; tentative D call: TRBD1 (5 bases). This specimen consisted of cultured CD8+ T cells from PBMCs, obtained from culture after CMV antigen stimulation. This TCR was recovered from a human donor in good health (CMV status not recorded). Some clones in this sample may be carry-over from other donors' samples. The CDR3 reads CASSFGTDLSGYTF. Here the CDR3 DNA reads TGTGCCAGCAGTTTCGGGACGGATTTATCTGGCTACACCTTC.